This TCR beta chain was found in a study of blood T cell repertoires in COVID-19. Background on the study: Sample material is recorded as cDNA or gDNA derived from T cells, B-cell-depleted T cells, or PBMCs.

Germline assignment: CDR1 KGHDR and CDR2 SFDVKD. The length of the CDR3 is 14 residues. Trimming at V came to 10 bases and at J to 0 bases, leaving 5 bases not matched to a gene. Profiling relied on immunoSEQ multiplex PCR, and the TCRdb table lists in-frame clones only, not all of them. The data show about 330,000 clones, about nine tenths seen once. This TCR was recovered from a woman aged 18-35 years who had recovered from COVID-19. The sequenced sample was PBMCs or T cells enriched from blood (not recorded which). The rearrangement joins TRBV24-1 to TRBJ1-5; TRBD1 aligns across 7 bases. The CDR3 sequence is CATTGFHSNQPQHF. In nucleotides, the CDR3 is TGTGCCACGACAGGGTTCCATAGCAATCAGCCCCAGCATTTT.